This record concerns one T cell receptor (beta chain) sequence. V gave up 3 bases and J gave up 2 bases; unmatched junction bases: 8. From germline, CDR1 is LNHNV and CDR2 YYDKDF (reference sequence). The CDR3 runs 16 residues. The repertoire was sequenced with immunoSEQ multiplex PCR; TCRdb's copy has only in-frame clones and lacks some. The sample lists some 79,000 clones; over 80% were seen once. The sample comes from a study of T cell changes during pregnancy in multiple sclerosis. The receptor's source is a female donor with multiple sclerosis, enrolled in a pregnancy study. The chain joins TRBV15 to TRBJ2-3; 7 positions match TRBD2. The sequenced sample was CD4+ T cells from peripheral blood mononuclear cells, obtained in the second trimester of pregnancy. In DNA form, the CDR3 reads TGTGCCACCAGCAGGGTTGGGCGGGAGATCACAGATACGCAGTATTTT. Amino acid sequence: CATSRVGREITDTQYF.